These 2 T cell receptor beta chains share one sample of origin, sequenced in a study of cytomegalovirus exposure and HLA in healthy donors (dated by TCRdb to about 2017). The receptor library was made with the immunoSEQ multiplex PCR assay. In its TCRdb copy, this immuneACCESS table keeps in-frame sequences only and misses some clones. Where compared with another copy, unresolved V genes explain less than half of these, and the others have no known cause. The sample yields roughly 310,000 clones; approximately 86% were counted once. Around 0.96% of the sample is held by the ten biggest clonotypes. Sequenced sample: PBMCs. The receptors stem from a man aged 30 to 39 in good health and CMV-seronegative.

Written as DNA, the CDR3 is TGTGCCAGTAGTACGGGTCCTCAAGGTGAGCAGTTCTTC. It encodes CASSTGPQGEQFF. V usage is TRBV19 and J usage is TRBJ2-1; D is unclear. In germline, CDR1 is LNHDA, CDR2 SQIVND (reference sequence). This CDR3 region has 13 residues. V gave up 4 bases and J gave up 9 bases, with 13 bases separating them.

The chain combines TRBV6-1 with TRBJ2-2; TRBD1 matches 7 bases. Per germline, CDR1 MNHNS and CDR2 SASEGT. This CDR3 region has 14 residues. V was pared by 7 bases and J by 8 bases, with 10 bases of the junction left unmatched. The CDR3 is CASKTGVLGGELFF. The CDR3 DNA reads TGTGCCAGCAAAACAGGGGTTCTTGGAGGGGAGCTGTTTTTT.